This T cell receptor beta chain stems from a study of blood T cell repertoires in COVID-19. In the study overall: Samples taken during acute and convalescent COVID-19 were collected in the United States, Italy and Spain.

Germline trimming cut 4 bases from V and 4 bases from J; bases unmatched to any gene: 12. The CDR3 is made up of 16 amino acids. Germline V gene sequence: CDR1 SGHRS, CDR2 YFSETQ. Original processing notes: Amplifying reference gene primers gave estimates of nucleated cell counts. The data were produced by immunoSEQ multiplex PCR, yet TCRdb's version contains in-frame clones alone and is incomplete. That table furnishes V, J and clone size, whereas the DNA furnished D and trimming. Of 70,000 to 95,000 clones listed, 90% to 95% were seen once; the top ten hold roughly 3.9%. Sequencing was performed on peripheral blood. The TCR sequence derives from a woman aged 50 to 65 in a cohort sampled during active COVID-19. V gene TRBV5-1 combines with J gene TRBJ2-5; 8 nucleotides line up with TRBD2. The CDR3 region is CASSTGAGVEVETQYF. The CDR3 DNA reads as TGCGCCAGCAGCACAGGAGCGGGGGTAGAAGTAGAGACCCAGTACTTC.